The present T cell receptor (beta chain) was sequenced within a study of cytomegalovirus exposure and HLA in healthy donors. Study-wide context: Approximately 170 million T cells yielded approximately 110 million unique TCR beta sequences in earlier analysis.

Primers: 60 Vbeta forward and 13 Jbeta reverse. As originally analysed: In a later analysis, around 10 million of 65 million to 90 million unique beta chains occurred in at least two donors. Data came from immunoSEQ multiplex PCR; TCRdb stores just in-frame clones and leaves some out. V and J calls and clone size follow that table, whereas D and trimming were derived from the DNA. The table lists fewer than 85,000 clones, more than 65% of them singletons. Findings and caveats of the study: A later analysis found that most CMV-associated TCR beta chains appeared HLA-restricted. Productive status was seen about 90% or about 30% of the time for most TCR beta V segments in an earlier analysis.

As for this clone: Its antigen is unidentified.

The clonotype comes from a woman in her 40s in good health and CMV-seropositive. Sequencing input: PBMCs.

Here the CDR3 reads CASSSPRGPEQFF. The CDR3 coding sequence is TGTGCCAGCAGTTCCCCGCGGGGGCCCGAGCAGTTCTTC. This sequence joins TRBV28 and TRBJ2-1, with D possibly matching TRBD2 (7 bases). CDR1 is MDHEN, CDR2 SYDVKM, per germline. V gave up 4 bases and J gave up 10 bases, with 14 bases separating them. The CDR3 covers 13 residues.